What follows describes a single T cell receptor beta chain. This record belongs to a study of control samples from healthy donors and cancer patients. V gave up 5 bases and J gave up 5 bases, with 14 bases separating them. This CDR3 comprises 14 residues. CDR1 is SGHRS, CDR2 YFSETQ, per germline. TCRdb's copy holds only in-frame clones and misses some; the assay was immunoSEQ multiplex PCR. The sample records about 190,000 clones, around 90% being singletons. Material: blood. This clonotype was sampled from a man aged 30 to 45 in good health. The chain carries TRBV5-1 and TRBJ2-1; D unresolved. This CDR3 is CASREEKINNEQFF. The CDR3 DNA reads as TGCGCCAGCAGAGAAGAGAAGATAAACAATGAGCAGTTCTTC.